A selection of T cell receptor beta chains follows, all from one sample in a study of graft-versus-host responses after intestinal transplantation. No cognate antigen is known for these TCRs. TCRdb keeps only in-frame clones here, not all; method: immunoSEQ multiplex PCR. Among over 80,000 clones listed, around 91% were seen once. Sequenced material: unstimulated CD4+ T cells sorted from spleen or lymph node cells, taken before transplant. The source is a human donor who was the organ donor for an intestinal transplant. CDR3s include the opening cysteine and the closing phenylalanine or tryptophan. Fields, in order: D gene, CDR3 length, clone size, J gene, V gene, CDR3 DNA, CDR3 protein. D genes are given only for firm matches. Expanded clones get a size class; other rows say once, few or many, or leave the size out.

>NA|17|NA|TRBJ2-1|TRBV13
TGTGCCAGCAGCTTACCCCCGCCCCTAGCCCGTTTCAATGAGCAGTTCTTC
CASSLPPPLARFNEQFF
>NA|18|NA|TRBJ2-6|TRBV19
TGTGCCAGTAGATTACAGGGAATCGGACTCTCTGGGGCCAACGTCCTGACTTTC
CASRLQGIGLSGANVLTF
>TRBD2|15|NA|TRBJ2-7|TRBV5-1
TGCGCCAGCAGCTTGCGGACTAGCGGGGGCTACGAGCAGTACTTC
CASSLRTSGGYEQYF
>TRBD2|18|NA|TRBJ2-4|TRBV4-1
TGCGCCAGCAGCCAAATTTTTAGACTAGCGGGGCAAGCAAACATTCAGTACTTC
CASSQIFRLAGQANIQYF
>NA|15|NA|TRBJ2-3|TRBV25-1
TGTGCCAGCAGTGAATTCACAGGGTTTTCAGATACGCAGTATTTT
CASSEFTGFSDTQYF
>NA|14|NA|TRBJ1-5|TRBV6-5
TGTGCCAGCAGTTACTCTCGAGGGTACCAGCCCCAGCATTTT
CASSYSRGYQPQHF
>TRBD1|14|NA|TRBJ2-1|TRBV2
TGTGCCAGCAGTGCGCTACAGGGGGTCAATGAGCAGTTCTTC
CASSALQGVNEQFF
>TRBD2|15|NA|TRBJ2-2|TRBV2
TGTGCCAGCAGTGTGGCGGGGGGCAACACCGGGGAGCTGTTTTTT
CASSVAGGNTGELFF
>NA|10|NA|TRBJ2-1|TRBV29-1
TGCAGCGGTATAAACAATGAGCAGTTCTTC
CSGINNEQFF
>NA|14|NA|TRBJ1-5|TRBV5-6
TGTGCCAGCAGACGGGCAGGGAGCAATCAGCCCCAGCATTTT
CASRRAGSNQPQHF
>NA|14|NA|TRBJ2-7|TRBV27
TGTGCCAGCAGTTTTGATAGAAGCTCCTACGAGCAGTACTTC
CASSFDRSSYEQYF
>NA|16|NA|TRBJ2-1|TRBV2
TGTGCCAGCAGCGCGGGAAGGAGGAGGACCTACAATGAGCAGTTCTTC
CASSAGRRRTYNEQFF
>TRBD1|15|NA|TRBJ2-5|TRBV27
TGTGCCAGCAGTTTAGGGACAGGGTCAGTTGAGACCCAGTACTTC
CASSLGTGSVETQYF
>NA|15|NA|TRBJ1-1|TRBV9
TGTGCCAGCAGCGTGGCCACAGGGCGGGAGACTGAAGCTTTCTTT
CASSVATGRETEAFF
>NA|12|NA|TRBJ1-2|TRBV5-1
TGCGCCAGCAGCTTAGGGGACTATGGCTACACCTTC
CASSLGDYGYTF
>TRBD1|16|NA|TRBJ1-2|TRBV7-3
TGTGCCAGCAGCTTTATACAGGGGGCCGGTTCGGGTGGCTACACCTTC
CASSFIQGAGSGGYTF
>TRBD2|15|NA|TRBJ2-1|TRBV6-6
TGTGCCAGCAGTTTCCTGACTAGCGGGAACAATGAGCAGTTCTTC
CASSFLTSGNNEQFF
>TRBD1|14|once|TRBJ1-5|TRBV6-6
TGTGCCAGCAGCGACAGGGCGGCCAATCAGCCCCAGCATTTT
CASSDRAANQPQHF
>TRBD1|11|NA|TRBJ2-2|TRBV6-1
TGTGCCGGGGACAGACCCGGGGAGCTGTTTTTT
CAGDRPGELFF
>TRBD1|15|NA|TRBJ2-1|TRBV7-3
TGTGCCAGCAGCCGGGACAGGGAGTCCTACAATGAGCAGTTCTTC
CASSRDRESYNEQFF
>TRBD2|15|few|TRBJ2-5|TRBV5-1
TGCGCCAGCAGCTTGGTACTAGCGGGGGAAGAGACCCAGTACTTC
CASSLVLAGEETQYF
>NA|14|NA|TRBJ2-7|TRBV19
TGTGCCAGTAGTACCTCCCTCGGGTTTTACGAGCAGTACTTC
CASSTSLGFYEQYF